This TCR beta chain was recovered during a study of prognosis after radiotherapy for stage I lung cancer. Study context: The study enrolled patients with stage I non-small cell lung cancer between early 2018 and 2019. Histologically, the tumors comprised squamous cell carcinoma in several patients and adenocarcinoma in around twelve.

Ten or more counts support this clonotype. The antigen is undetermined. Since no conserved phenylalanine or tryptophan closes the CDR3, a read error is the likely cause. The limits of the CDR3 on the DNA are not certain, so only TCRdb's listed CDR3 is given. The CDR3 length is 8 residues, termini included. Germline CDR1 reads MRHNA; CDR2 reads SNTAGT. Findings of the study overall: In the expanded TCR clones, tumor specificity was not determined. There was a fall in unique TCR clone counts after stereotactic body radiation therapy, median roughly 10,000 versus 7,000.

Using two-round multiplex PCR, the authors amplified TCR beta CDR3 from genomic DNA. First-round PCR used primers specific to each TRBV and TRBJ gene. TCRdb called the multiplex PCR reads again in MiXCR, with one record for every CDR3 protein. The sample comprises about 15,000 distinct CDR3 sequences, 43% of which are singletons, and under 50% rests with the top ten. The receptor comes from a donor over 45 with non-small cell lung cancer. The sequences come from PBMCs, collected before or after stereotactic body radiation therapy (not recorded which). This chain links TRBV6-4 with TRBJ1-2; the table's D call, TRBD1, has no DNA check behind it. CDR3 amino acids: CASSEAPV.